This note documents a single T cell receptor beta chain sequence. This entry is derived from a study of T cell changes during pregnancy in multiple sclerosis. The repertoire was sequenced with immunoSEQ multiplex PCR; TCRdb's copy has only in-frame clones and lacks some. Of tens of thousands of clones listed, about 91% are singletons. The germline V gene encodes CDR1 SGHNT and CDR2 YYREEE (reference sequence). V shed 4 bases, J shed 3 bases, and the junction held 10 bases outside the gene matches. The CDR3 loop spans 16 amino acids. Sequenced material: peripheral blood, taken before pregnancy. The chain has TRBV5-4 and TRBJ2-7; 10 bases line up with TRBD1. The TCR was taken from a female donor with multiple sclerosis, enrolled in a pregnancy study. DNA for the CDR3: TGTGCCAGCAGCACACCGGGACAGGGGAATTACTACGAGCAGTACTTC. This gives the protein CASSTPGQGNYYEQYF.